This T cell receptor (beta chain) is from a study of blood T cell repertoires in COVID-19. Study-wide background: The United States, Italy and Spain supplied acute and convalescent COVID-19 samples. The analysed material was cDNA or gDNA that came from T cells, B-cell-depleted T cells, or PBMCs.

Clones were sequenced by immunoSEQ multiplex PCR, and TCRdb holds only the in-frame ones, with some missing. Counted here are more than 150,000 clones, roughly 80% occurring once; the ten biggest clones make up roughly 6.6%. Germline V lookup: CDR1 ENHRY, CDR2 SYGVKD. The CDR3 sequence is 12 residues long. The V gene lost 10 bases and the J gene lost 5 bases, with 15 bases spanning the gap. Sequencing was done on a sample of peripheral blood. This clonotype originated in a woman in her thirties or forties with acute or convalescent COVID-19. The chain links TRBV10-3 to TRBJ2-7; D gene ambiguous. This CDR3 is CATKPGLDEQYF. The DNA of the CDR3 is TGTGCCACCAAACCTGGCCTTGACGAGCAGTACTTC.